This record covers a single T cell receptor (beta chain). Measured with immunoSEQ multiplex PCR; TCRdb has only the in-frame clones, and not every one. The table shows 85,000 to 130,000 clones, with about nine tenths occurring only once. The data belong to a study of T cell responses to AZD1222 COVID-19 vaccine. Germline CDR1 MNHEY, CDR2 SVGAGI. There are 14 residues in the CDR3. V lost 7 bases to trimming and J lost 2 bases, with 12 bases between them. The sequence derives from an adult in good health. Sequenced material: peripheral blood, taken on day 0 of AZD1222 vaccination. The chain has TRBV6-5 and TRBJ1-5, with D maybe TRBD1 (5 bases). CDR3 amino acids: CASNSRGGNQPQHF. For the CDR3, the DNA is TGTGCCAGCAACTCCAGAGGGGGCAATCAGCCCCAGCATTTT.